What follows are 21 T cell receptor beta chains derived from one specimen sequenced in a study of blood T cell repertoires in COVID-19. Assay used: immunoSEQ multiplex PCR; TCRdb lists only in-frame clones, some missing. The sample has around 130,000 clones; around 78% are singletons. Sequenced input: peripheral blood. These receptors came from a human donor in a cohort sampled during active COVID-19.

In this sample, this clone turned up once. CDR3 sequence reads: CASSRQGPLSYEQYF. The CDR3 nucleotides are TGTGCCAGCAGTCGACAGGGCCCCCTCTCCTACGAGCAGTACTTC. This chain uses TRBV7-9 with TRBJ2-7, with 7 bases fitting TRBD1. Germline values: CDR1 SEHNR, CDR2 FQNEAQ (reference sequence). This CDR3 region has 15 residues. Losses at the gene ends were 6 bases for V and 0 bases for J; bases not matched to a gene: 8.

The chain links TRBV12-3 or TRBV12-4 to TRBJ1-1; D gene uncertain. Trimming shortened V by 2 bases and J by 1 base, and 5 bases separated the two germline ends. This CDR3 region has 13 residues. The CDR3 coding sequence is TGTGCCAGCAGTTTAACAAAGAACACTGAAGCTTTCTTT. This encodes CASSLTKNTEAFF.

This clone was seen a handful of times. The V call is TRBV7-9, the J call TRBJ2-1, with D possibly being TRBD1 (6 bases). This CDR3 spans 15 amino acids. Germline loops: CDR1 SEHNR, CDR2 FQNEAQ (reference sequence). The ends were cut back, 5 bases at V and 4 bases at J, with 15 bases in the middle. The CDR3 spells CASSPQGWEYNEQFF. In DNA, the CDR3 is TGTGCCAGCAGCCCACAGGGTTGGGAATACAATGAGCAGTTCTTC.

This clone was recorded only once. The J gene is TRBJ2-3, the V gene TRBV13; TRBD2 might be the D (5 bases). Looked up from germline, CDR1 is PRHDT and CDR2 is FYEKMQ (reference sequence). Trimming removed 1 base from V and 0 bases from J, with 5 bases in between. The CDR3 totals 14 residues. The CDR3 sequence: CASSLAGSTDTQYF. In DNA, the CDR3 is TGTGCCAGCAGCTTAGCGGGGAGCACAGATACGCAGTATTTT.

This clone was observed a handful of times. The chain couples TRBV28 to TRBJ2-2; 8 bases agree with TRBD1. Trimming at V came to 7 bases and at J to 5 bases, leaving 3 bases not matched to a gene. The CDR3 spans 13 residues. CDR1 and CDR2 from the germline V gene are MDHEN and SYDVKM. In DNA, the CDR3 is TGTGCCAGCAAACAGGGGGGAACCGGGGAGCTGTTTTTT. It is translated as CASKQGGTGELFF.

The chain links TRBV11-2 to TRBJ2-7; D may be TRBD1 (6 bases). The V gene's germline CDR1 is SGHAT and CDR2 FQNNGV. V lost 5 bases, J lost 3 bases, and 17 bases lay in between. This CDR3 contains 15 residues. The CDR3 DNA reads TGTGCCAGCAGCGGTTCGGGGACATCTTACTACGAGCAGTACTTC. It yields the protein CASSGSGTSYYEQYF.

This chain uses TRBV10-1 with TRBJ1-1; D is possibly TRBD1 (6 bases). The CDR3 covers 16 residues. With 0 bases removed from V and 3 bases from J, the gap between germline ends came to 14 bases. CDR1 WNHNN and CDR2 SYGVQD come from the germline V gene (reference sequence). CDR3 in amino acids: CASSESNRVVDTEAFF. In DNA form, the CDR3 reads TGCGCCAGCAGTGAGTCGAACAGGGTAGTGGACACTGAAGCTTTCTTT.

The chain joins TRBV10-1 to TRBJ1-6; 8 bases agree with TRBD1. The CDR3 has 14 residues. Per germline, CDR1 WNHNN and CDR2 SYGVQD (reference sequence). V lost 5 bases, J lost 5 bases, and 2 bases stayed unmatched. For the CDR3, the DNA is TGCGCCAGCAGTACAGGGGGTAATAATTCACCCCTCCACTTT. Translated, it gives CASSTGGNNSPLHF.

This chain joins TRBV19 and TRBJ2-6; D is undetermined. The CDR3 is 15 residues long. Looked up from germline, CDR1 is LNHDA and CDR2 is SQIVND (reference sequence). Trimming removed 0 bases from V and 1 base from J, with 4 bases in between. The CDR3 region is CASSIDSSGANVLTF. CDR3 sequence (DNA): TGTGCCAGTAGTATAGACTCGTCTGGGGCCAACGTCCTGACTTTC.

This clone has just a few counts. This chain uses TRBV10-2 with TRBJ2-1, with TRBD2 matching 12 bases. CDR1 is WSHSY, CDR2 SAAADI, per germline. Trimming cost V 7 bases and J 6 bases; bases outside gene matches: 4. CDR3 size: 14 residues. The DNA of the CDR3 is TGCGCCAGCATAGCACTAGCGGGGGGCAATGAGCAGTTCTTC. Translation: CASIALAGGNEQFF.

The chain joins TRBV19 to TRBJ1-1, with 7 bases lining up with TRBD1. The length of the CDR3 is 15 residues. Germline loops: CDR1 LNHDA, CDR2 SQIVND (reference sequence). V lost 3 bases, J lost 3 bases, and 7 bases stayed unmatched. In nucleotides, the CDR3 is TGTGCCAGTAGTATTCAGGGGGATGGGGACACTGAAGCTTTCTTT. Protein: CASSIQGDGDTEAFF.

The CDR3 region has the DNA TGTGCCAGCTCTAGCGACAAAGGACGGTACTATGGCTACACCTTC. Amino acids: CASSSDKGRYYGYTF. The V and J genes are TRBV18 and TRBJ1-2; no reliable D call. Germline V gene data show CDR1 as KGHSH and CDR2 as LQKENI. CDR3 length: 15 residues. The V end was cut by 6 bases, the J end by 3 bases, with 17 bases between.

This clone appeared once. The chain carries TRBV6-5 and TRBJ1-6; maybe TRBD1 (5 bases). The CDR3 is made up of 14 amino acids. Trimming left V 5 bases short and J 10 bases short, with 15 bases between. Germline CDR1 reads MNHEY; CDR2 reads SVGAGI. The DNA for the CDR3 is TGTGCCAGCAGTAGACAGTTAGAGGAGTCACCCCTCCACTTT. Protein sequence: CASSRQLEESPLHF.

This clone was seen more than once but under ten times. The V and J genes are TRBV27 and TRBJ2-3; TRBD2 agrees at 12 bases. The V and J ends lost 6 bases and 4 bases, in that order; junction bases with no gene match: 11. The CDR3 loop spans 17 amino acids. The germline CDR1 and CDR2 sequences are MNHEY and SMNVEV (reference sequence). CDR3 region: CASRLTSGGLGADTQYF. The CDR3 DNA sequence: TGTGCCAGCAGGTTGACTAGCGGGGGCCTAGGGGCAGATACGCAGTATTTT.

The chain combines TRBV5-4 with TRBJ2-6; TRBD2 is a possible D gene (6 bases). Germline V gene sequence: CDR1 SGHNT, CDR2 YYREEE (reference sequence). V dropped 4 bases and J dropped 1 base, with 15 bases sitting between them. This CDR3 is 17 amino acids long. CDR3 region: CASSPGGAFSGANVLTF. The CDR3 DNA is TGTGCCAGCAGCCCCGGCGGGGCTTTTTCTGGGGCCAACGTCCTGACTTTC.

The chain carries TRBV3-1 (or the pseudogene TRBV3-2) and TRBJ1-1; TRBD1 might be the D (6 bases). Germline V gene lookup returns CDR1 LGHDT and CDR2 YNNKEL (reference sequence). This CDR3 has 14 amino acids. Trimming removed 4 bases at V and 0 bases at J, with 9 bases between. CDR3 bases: TGTGCCAGCAGCCGGGGACAAATGAACACTGAAGCTTTCTTT. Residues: CASSRGQMNTEAFF.

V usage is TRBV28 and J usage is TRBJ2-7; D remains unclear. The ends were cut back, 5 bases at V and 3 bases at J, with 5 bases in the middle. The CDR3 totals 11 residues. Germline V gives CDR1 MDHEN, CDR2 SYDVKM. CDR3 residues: CASSDSYEQYF. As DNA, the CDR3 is TGTGCCAGCAGTGATAGCTACGAGCAGTACTTC.

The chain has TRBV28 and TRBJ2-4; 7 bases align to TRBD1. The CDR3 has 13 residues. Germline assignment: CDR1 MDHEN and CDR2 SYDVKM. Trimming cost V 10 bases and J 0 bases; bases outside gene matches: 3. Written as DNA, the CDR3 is TGTGCCACTCGGGACAGAGCCAAAAACATTCAGTACTTC. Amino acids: CATRDRAKNIQYF. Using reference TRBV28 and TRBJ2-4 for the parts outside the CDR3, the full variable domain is DVKVTQSSRYLVKRTGEKVFLECVQDMDHENMFWYRQDPGLGLRLIYFSYDVKMKEKGDIPEGYSVSREKKERFSLILESASTNQTSMYLCATRDRAKNIQYFGAGTRLSVL.

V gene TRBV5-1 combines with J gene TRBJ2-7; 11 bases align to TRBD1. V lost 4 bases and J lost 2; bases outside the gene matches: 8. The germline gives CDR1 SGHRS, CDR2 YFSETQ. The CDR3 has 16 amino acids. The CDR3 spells CASSDSVGQGAYEQYF. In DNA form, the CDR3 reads TGCGCCAGCAGCGATAGCGTGGGACAGGGGGCCTACGAGCAGTACTTC. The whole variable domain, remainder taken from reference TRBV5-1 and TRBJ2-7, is KAGVTQTPRYLIKTRGQQVTLSCSPISGHRSVSWYQQTPGQGLQFLFEYFSETQRNKGNFPGRFSGRQFSNSRSEMNVSTLELGDSALYLCASSDSVGQGAYEQYFGPGTRLTVT.

CDR3 sequence: CASRHRAGTSGLGEQFF. As DNA, the CDR3 is TGTGCCAGCAGACACAGGGCGGGGACTAGCGGGTTGGGTGAGCAGTTCTTC. J is TRBJ2-1 and V is TRBV11-2; 12 positions match TRBD2. The germline V gene has CDR1 SGHAT and CDR2 FQNNGV. The ends lost 6 bases at V and 9 bases at J; junction bases unmatched: 15. The CDR3 covers 17 residues.

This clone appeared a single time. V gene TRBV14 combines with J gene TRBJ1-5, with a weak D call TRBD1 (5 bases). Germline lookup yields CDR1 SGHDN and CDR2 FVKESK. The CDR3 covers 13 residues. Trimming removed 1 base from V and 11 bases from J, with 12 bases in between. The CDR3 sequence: CASSQGGRGSQHF. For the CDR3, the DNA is TGTGCCAGCAGCCAAGGAGGAAGGGGTTCCCAGCATTTT.